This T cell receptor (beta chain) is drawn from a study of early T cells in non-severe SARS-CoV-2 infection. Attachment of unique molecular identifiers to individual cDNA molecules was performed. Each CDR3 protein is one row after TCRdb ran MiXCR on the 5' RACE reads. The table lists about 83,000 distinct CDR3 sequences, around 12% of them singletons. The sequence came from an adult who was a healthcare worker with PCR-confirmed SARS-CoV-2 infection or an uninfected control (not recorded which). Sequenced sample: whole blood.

The CDR3 bases are TGTGCCAGCAGCTTAGAGGCCCAGACGTATGAGCAGTTCTTC. Amino acids: CASSLEAQTYEQFF. The chain has TRBV7-9 and TRBJ2-1; D ambiguous. Germline V gene lookup returns CDR1 SEHNR and CDR2 FQNEAQ (reference sequence). The CDR3 length is 14 residues. With 1 base removed from V and 8 bases from J, the gap between germline ends came to 12 bases.